The rows below give T cell receptor beta chains drawn from one sample of a study of blood T cells in healthy people across ages. TCRdb analysed the 5' RACE reads with MiXCR anew, one entry per CDR3 protein. Here the sample spans some 1 million distinct CDR3 sequences, 40% to 45% being singletons. The sequencing sample was made of blood. These receptors were taken from a woman aged 55 to 70 in good health. Each CDR3 is given with its conserved first and last residue. A D gene is named only where the DNA matches it firmly. Size tells how often a clone was seen (once, few, many) or the class of an expanded clone, and some rows leave it out.

d_gene	abundance	v_gene	j_gene	CDR3aa	CDR3nt
TRBD2	-	TRBV20-1	TRBJ2-5	CSARTSGSGETQYF	TGCAGTGCTCGGACTAGCGGGAGTGGAGAGACCCAGTACTTC
-	-	TRBV6-1	TRBJ2-1	CASSERLRAPGDEQFF	TGTGCCAGCAGTGAAAGGTTGCGGGCACCCGGCGATGAGCAGTTCTTC
TRBD2	-	TRBV19	TRBJ2-1	CASSISLAGVLVNEQFF	TGTGCCAGTAGTATTTCCCTAGCGGGAGTTCTGGTGAATGAGCAGTTCTTC
-	-	TRBV29-1	TRBJ2-3	CSVDRFLDSTDTQYF	TGCAGCGTTGATCGGTTCTTGGACAGCACAGATACGCAGTATTTT
-	few	TRBV12-3/TRBV12-4	TRBJ2-3	CASSPSQGITDTQYF	TGTGCCAGCAGCCCCTCGCAGGGGATCACAGATACGCAGTATTTT
-	-	TRBV5-1	TRBJ2-1	CASSLDPGGPFYNEQFF	TGCGCCAGCAGCTTGGACCCCGGGGGCCCCTTTTACAATGAGCAGTTCTTC
-	-	TRBV3-1	TRBJ2-5	CASSQDWADLGETQYF	TGTGCCAGCAGCCAAGATTGGGCAGACTTGGGAGAGACCCAGTACTTC
-	-	TRBV30	TRBJ1-2	CAWQTRGRLNYGYTF	TGTGCCTGGCAGACCAGGGGCAGATTGAACTATGGCTACACCTTC
TRBD2	few	TRBV5-1	TRBJ2-7	CASSRLSSGNSYEQYF	TGCGCCAGCAGCCGTCTCTCTAGCGGTAACTCCTACGAGCAGTACTTC
-	-	TRBV6-6	TRBJ2-3	CASSHRGGHTDTQYF	TGTGCCAGCAGTCACCGAGGCGGGCACACAGATACGCAGTATTTT
-	few	TRBV20-1	TRBJ1-4	CSARGAADNEKLFF	TGCAGTGCGCGGGGAGCGGCGGATAATGAAAAACTGTTTTTT
TRBD2	-	TRBV5-1	TRBJ2-1	CASSLLGGAYNEQFF	TGCGCCAGCAGCTTGTTGGGGGGGGCCTACAATGAGCAGTTCTTC
TRBD2	few	TRBV6-2/TRBV6-3	TRBJ2-7	CASSYSGVAGPYEQYF	TGTGCCAGCAGTTACTCCGGGGTAGCGGGACCATACGAGCAGTACTTC
-	-	TRBV27	TRBJ2-3	CASSFPPLDTQYF	TGTGCCAGCAGCTTTCCCCCCTTGGATACGCAGTATTTT
TRBD1	-	TRBV6-1	TRBJ1-2	CASSETTGDYGYTF	TGTGCCAGCAGTGAAACGACAGGGGACTATGGCTACACCTTC
-	-	TRBV20-1	TRBJ2-3	CSAPGLYTDTQYF	TGCAGTGCCCCGGGACTCTACACAGATACGCAGTATTTT
-	-	TRBV5-1	TRBJ2-4	CASSKSGVSENIQYF	TGCGCCAGCAGCAAATCCGGTGTCAGTGAAAACATTCAGTACTTC
TRBD1	few	TRBV6-5	TRBJ1-2	CAVQGAYGYTF	TGTGCCGTACAGGGGGCCTATGGCTACACCTTC
-	-	TRBV7-2	TRBJ2-1	CASSLISGPLYNEQFF	TGTGCCAGCAGCTTAATTTCAGGGCCCCTGTACAATGAGCAGTTCTTC
TRBD2	-	TRBV20-1	TRBJ2-7	CSARDRAGVGNEQYF	TGCAGTGCTAGAGACAGAGCGGGAGTGGGCAATGAGCAGTACTTC
-	-	TRBV7-8	TRBJ2-3	CASSLANTGSSRWYF	TGTGCCAGCAGCTTAGCCAACACAGGAAGTTCAAGGTGGTATTTT
TRBD1	few	TRBV7-3	TRBJ2-1	CASSRTGTESVGEQFF	TGTGCCAGCAGTCGTACCGGGACAGAGAGCGTTGGTGAGCAGTTCTTC
TRBD1	-	TRBV7-2	TRBJ1-1	CASSSRTGGTEAFF	TGTGCCAGCAGCTCCCGGACAGGGGGCACTGAAGCTTTCTTT
-	-	TRBV21-1	TRBJ1-5	CASSFYRGTGGIRSNQPQHF	TGTGCCAGCAGCTTTTACCGAGGGACAGGGGGCATCAGGAGCAATCAGCCCCAGCATTTT
-	-	TRBV28	TRBJ1-4	CASSLGYGGLDEKLFF	TGTGCCAGCAGTTTAGGCTACGGGGGTTTGGATGAAAAACTGTTTTTT
TRBD1	-	TRBV3-1	TRBJ1-1	CASSAQGAREAFF	TGTGCCAGCAGCGCACAGGGGGCTCGTGAAGCTTTCTTT
-	-	TRBV2	TRBJ2-1	CASSDRVYEQFF	TGTGCCAGCAGTGACCGGGTTTATGAGCAGTTCTTC
TRBD1	few	TRBV29-1	TRBJ2-7	CSVGGQGDSYEQYF	TGCAGCGTGGGTGGACAGGGGGATTCTTACGAGCAGTACTTC
TRBD1	few	TRBV20-1	TRBJ2-7	CSARGGQGLYYEQYF	TGCAGTGCTAGAGGAGGACAGGGACTTTACTACGAGCAGTACTTC
-	-	TRBV20-1	TRBJ2-7	CSARDTGTYEQYF	TGCAGTGCTAGAGACACAGGGACCTACGAGCAGTACTTC
-	few	TRBV6-1	TRBJ2-1	CVIMEGLNEQFF	TGTGTTATAATGGAGGGACTCAATGAGCAGTTCTTC
TRBD2	-	TRBV29-1	TRBJ2-7	CSVEGDQRAPGVAGLLAYEQYF	TGCAGCGTTGAAGGGGACCAACGGGCGCCAGGGGTAGCGGGATTGCTAGCCTACGAGCAGTACTTC
TRBD2	-	TRBV6-6	TRBJ2-7	CASSYGTRRGYEQYF	TGTGCCAGCAGTTACGGGACTAGGCGCGGTTACGAGCAGTACTTC
TRBD2	-	TRBV20-1	TRBJ2-1	CSARDWASGRIDNEQFF	TGCAGTGCTAGAGATTGGGCTAGCGGGAGGATCGACAATGAGCAGTTCTTC
TRBD1	-	TRBV5-1	TRBJ2-5	CASSSKPTGGIYRETQYF	TGCGCCAGCAGCTCCAAACCAACAGGGGGCATTTATCGAGAGACCCAGTACTTC
TRBD2	-	TRBV4-2	TRBJ2-3	CASSQYSGRRADTQYF	TGTGCCAGCAGCCAATATAGCGGGAGGCGGGCAGATACGCAGTATTTT
TRBD1	many	TRBV6-1	TRBJ2-3	CASRDRGRTDTQYF	TGTGCCAGCAGGGACAGGGGGCGCACAGATACGCAGTATTTT
-	-	TRBV27	TRBJ2-5	CASSSGGVGQETQYF	TGTGCCAGCAGTTCCGGGGGAGTAGGTCAAGAGACCCAGTACTTC
-	few	TRBV7-9	TRBJ2-3	CASSPEGGTDTQYF	TGTGCCAGCAGCCCAGAGGGGGGCACAGATACGCAGTATTTT
-	-	TRBV10-3	TRBJ2-4	CAISADTGLAENIQYF	TGTGCCATCAGTGCGGACACAGGTTTAGCCGAAAACATTCAGTACTTC
TRBD1	many	TRBV7-9	TRBJ2-1	CASSLVQGAYEQFF	TGTGCCAGCAGCTTAGTACAGGGGGCCTATGAGCAGTTCTTC
-	-	TRBV4-1	TRBJ1-2	CASSQDWGLTAGCYTF	TGCGCCAGCAGCCAAGATTGGGGCTTAACGGCGGGTTGCTACACCTTC
-	-	TRBV13	TRBJ2-2	CASSPRQEPGELFF	TGTGCCAGCAGCCCCAGACAGGAGCCCGGGGAGCTGTTTTTT
-	few	TRBV27	TRBJ1-1	CASSETENTEAFF	TGTGCCAGCAGCGAGACAGAGAACACTGAAGCTTTCTTT
-	few	TRBV7-2	TRBJ2-7	CASSLGAGGDEQYF	TGTGCCAGCAGCTTAGGGGCAGGCGGCGACGAGCAGTACTTC
-	-	TRBV12-3/TRBV12-4	TRBJ2-4	CATAGWVENIQYF	TGTGCCACCGCGGGTTGGGTGGAAAACATTCAGTACTTC
-	-	TRBV5-1	TRBJ1-1	CASSLRTVGENTEAFF	TGCGCCAGCAGCCTTAGGACTGTGGGGGAGAACACTGAAGCTTTCTTT
-	-	TRBV6-2/TRBV6-3	TRBJ1-6	CASSYSVSYNSPLHF	TGTGCCAGCAGTTACTCGGTCTCCTATAATTCACCCCTCCACTTT
TRBD2	few	TRBV12-5	TRBJ2-4	CASGWGPAGAAGKNIQYF	TGTGCTAGTGGTTGGGGTCCAGCGGGAGCCGCGGGTAAAAACATTCAGTACTTC
-	-	TRBV5-1	TRBJ2-4	CAGRSLAKNIQYF	TGCGCCGGCAGGTCCCTAGCCAAAAACATTCAGTACTTC
TRBD2	few	TRBV29-1	TRBJ2-1	CSVERTGGVNEQFF	TGCAGCGTTGAAAGGACGGGAGGGGTCAATGAGCAGTTCTTC